This entry features one TCR beta chain sequence. The antigen remains unidentified. The PCR had 60 Vbeta and 13 Jbeta primers. Libraries were prepared by immunoSEQ multiplex PCR; TCRdb keeps only in-frame clonotypes and omits some of them. The sample records some 250,000 clones, roughly four fifths being singletons. This sample stems from a study of cytomegalovirus exposure and HLA in healthy donors. Findings and caveats of the study: Clonal expansion was found to be greater in HLA-associated TCR beta chains than in equally common others in a later analysis. Later, TCR association rates were found to vary by HLA locus, highest for DRB1 and lowest for HLA-C. The only immune exposure information that was available was CMV serostatus. When a later analysis was performed, an Asian-associated ancestry cluster reportedly had fewer N-insertions than the approximately 700-donor mean.

The origin of this receptor is a woman between 55 and 75 years old in good health and CMV-seropositive. Input material: PBMCs.

CDR3: CASSRGTNSYNEQFF. The CDR3 DNA reads as TGCGCCAGCAGCCGCGGGACCAATTCCTACAATGAGCAGTTCTTC. This chain connects TRBV4-1 to TRBJ2-1, with a tentative D call TRBD2 (6 bases). The V gene lost 4 bases and the J gene lost 1 base, with 11 bases spanning the gap. The CDR3 runs to 15 residues. Germline values: CDR1 MGHRA, CDR2 YSYEKL.